The source of this T cell receptor (beta chain) is a study of T cells in Graves' hyperthyroidism and ophthalmopathy. Findings and caveats of the study: Median prediction lead before ophthalmopathy onset was 6 to 8 months with the model. Peripheral blood also featured most of the thyroid clonotypes expanded above 0.001.

This clonotype was counted many times. The antigen is undetermined. Participants, patients aged 18 to 65, had newly diagnosed hyperthyroidism with a duration under 2 months. Amplified TCR beta CDR3 regions came from RNA transcripts. TCR CDR3 underwent first-round RT-PCR with the HTBI primer set. TCRdb independently ran MiXCR on the multiplex PCR reads; one entry per CDR3 protein. The sample consists of 530,000 or so distinct CDR3 sequences, about 45% of them appearing once. CDR1 and CDR2 (germline): DFQATT, SNEGSKA (reference sequence). CDR3 length: 12 residues. Trimming took 6 bases from V and 4 from J; bases not matched to a gene: 5.

Sequencing used peripheral blood or thyroid tissue (not recorded which). The V call is TRBV20-1, the J call TRBJ1-1; TRBD1 matches at 7 bases. This sequence originates from a woman aged 18-30 years with Graves' hyperthyroidism. CDR3 amino acids: CSARGGFTEAFF. In DNA form, the CDR3 reads TGCAGTGCCAGGGGGGGGTTCACTGAAGCTTTCTTT.